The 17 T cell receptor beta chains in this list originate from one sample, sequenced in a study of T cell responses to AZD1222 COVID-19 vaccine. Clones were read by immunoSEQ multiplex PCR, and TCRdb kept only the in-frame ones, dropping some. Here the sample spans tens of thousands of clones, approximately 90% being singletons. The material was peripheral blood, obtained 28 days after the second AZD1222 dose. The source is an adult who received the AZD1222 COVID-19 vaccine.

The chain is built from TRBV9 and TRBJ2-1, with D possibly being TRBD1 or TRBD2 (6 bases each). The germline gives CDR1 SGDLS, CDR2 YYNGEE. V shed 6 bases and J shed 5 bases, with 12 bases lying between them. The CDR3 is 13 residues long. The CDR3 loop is CASNRGVNNEQFF. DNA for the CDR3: TGTGCCAGCAATAGGGGGGTTAACAATGAGCAGTTCTTC.

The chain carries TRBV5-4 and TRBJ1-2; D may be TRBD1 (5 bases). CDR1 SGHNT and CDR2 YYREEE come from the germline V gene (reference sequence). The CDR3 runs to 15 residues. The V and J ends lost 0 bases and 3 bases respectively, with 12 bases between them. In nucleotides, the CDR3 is TGTGCCAGCAGCTTGGGGTGGGGGAGTGACTATGGCTACACCTTC. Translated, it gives CASSLGWGSDYGYTF.

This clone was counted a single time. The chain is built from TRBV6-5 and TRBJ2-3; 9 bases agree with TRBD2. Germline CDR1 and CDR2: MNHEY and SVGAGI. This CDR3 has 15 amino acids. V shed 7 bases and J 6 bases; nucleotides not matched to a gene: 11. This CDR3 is CASIARGGTADTQYF. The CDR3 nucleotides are TGTGCCAGCATTGCGCGGGGGGGGACTGCCGATACGCAGTATTTT.

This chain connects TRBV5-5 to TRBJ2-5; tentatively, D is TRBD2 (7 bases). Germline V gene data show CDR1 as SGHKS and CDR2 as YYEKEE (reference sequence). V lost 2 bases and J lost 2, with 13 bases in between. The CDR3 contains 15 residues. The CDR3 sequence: CASSFAGAGQETQYF. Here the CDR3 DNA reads TGTGCCAGCAGCTTCGCGGGGGCCGGGCAAGAGACCCAGTACTTC. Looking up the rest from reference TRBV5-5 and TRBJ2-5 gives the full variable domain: DAGVTQSPTHLIKTRGQQVTLRCSPISGHKSVSWYQQVLGQGPQFIFQYYEKEERGRGNFPDRFSARQFPNYSSELNVNALLLGDSALYLCASSFAGAGQETQYFGPGTRLLVL.

CDR3 bases: TGTGCCAGCGTTTACCGCCGAACTGGCACAGATACGCAGTATTTT. Amino acid sequence: CASVYRRTGTDTQYF. The chain uses TRBV2 and TRBJ2-3; D unclear. V was shortened by 8 bases and J by 1 base, with 16 bases between the two germline ends. The CDR3 runs 15 residues. CDR1 SNHLY and CDR2 FYNNEI come from the germline V gene.

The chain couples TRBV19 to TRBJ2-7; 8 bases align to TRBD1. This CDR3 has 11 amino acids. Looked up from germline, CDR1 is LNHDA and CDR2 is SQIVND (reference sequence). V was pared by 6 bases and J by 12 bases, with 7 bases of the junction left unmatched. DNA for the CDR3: TGTGCCAGTAGCAACCGGGACAGGTGGTACTTC. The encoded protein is CASSNRDRWYF.

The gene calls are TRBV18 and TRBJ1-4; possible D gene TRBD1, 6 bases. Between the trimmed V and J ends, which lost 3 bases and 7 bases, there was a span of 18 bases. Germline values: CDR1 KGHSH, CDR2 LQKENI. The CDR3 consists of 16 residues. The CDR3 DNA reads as TGTGCCAGCTCACCCGACAGGATGGGGTACGCTGAAAAACTGTTTTTT. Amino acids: CASSPDRMGYAEKLFF. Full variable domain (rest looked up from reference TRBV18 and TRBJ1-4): NAGVMQNPRHLVRRRGQEARLRCSPMKGHSHVYWYRQLPEEGLKFMVYLQKENIIDESGMPKERFSAEFPKEGPSILRIQQVVRGDSAAYFCASSPDRMGYAEKLFFGSGTQLSVL.

CDR3 residues: CASRLSGGGRTGELFF. CDR3 nucleotides: TGCGCCAGCAGGCTCTCAGGGGGCGGGCGAACCGGGGAGCTGTTTTTT. The chain has TRBV10-2 and TRBJ2-2; 8 bases fit TRBD1. J gave up 5 bases and V 6 bases, and 11 bases lay outside the gene matches. CDR1 WSHSY and CDR2 SAAADI come from the germline V gene. The CDR3 has 16 residues.

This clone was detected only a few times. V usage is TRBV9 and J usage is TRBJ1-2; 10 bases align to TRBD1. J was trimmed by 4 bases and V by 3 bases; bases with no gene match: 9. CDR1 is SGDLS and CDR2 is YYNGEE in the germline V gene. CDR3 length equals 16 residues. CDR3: CASSDRGQGWVYGYTF. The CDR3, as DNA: TGTGCCAGCAGCGACCGGGGACAGGGGTGGGTCTATGGCTACACCTTC.

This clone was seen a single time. The CDR3 protein is CAGRDSTDTQYF. DNA of the CDR3: TGTGCCGGACGGGACAGCACAGATACGCAGTATTTT. V usage is TRBV12-3 or TRBV12-4 and J usage is TRBJ2-3; D tentatively reads TRBD1 or TRBD2 (5 bases each). The V end was cut by 11 bases, the J end by 0 bases, with 9 bases between. This CDR3 is built from 12 residues.

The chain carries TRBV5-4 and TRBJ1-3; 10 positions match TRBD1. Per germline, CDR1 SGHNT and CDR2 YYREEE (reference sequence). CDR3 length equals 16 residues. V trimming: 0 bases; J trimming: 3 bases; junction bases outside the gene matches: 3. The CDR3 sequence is CASSLEGDRGGNTIYF. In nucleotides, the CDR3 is TGTGCCAGCAGCTTGGAGGGGGACAGGGGTGGAAACACCATATATTTT.

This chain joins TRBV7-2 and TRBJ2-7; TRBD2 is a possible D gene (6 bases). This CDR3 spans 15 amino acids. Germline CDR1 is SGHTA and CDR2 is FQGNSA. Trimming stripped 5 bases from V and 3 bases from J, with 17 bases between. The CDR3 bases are TGTGCCAGCAGCCTCGCCCCTGGGACTCACTACGAGCAGTACTTC. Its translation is CASSLAPGTHYEQYF.

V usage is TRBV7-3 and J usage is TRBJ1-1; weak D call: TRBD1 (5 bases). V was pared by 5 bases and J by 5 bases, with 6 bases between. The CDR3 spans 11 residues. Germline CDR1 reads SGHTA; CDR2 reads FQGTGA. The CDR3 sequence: CASSRGTEAFF. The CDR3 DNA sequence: TGTGCCAGCAGCAGGGGTACTGAAGCTTTCTTT.

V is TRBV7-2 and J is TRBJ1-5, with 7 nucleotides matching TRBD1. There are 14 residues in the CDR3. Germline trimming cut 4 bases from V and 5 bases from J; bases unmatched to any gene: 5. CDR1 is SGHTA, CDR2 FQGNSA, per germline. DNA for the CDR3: TGTGCCAGCAGCTGGGGGACAGACTATCAGCCCCAGCATTTT. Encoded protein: CASSWGTDYQPQHF.

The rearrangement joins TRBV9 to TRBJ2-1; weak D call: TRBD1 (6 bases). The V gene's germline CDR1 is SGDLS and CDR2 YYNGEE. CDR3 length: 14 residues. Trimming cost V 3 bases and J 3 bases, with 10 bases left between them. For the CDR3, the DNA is TGTGCCAGCAGCGGGACAGAGAGCTACAATGAGCAGTTCTTC. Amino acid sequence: CASSGTESYNEQFF. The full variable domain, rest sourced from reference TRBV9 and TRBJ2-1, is DSGVTQTPKHLITATGQRVTLRCSPRSGDLSVYWYQQSLDQGLQFLIQYYNGEERAKGNILERFSAQQFPDLHSELNLSSLELGDSALYFCASSGTESYNEQFFGPGTRLTVL.

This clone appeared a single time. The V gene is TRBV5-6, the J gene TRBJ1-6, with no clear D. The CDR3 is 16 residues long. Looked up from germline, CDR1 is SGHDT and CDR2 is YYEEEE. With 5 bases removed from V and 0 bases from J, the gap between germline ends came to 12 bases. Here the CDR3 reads CASRRTRASYNSPLHF. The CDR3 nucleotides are TGTGCCAGCAGAAGGACTAGGGCCTCCTATAATTCACCCCTCCACTTT. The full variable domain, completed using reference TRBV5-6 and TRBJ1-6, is DAGVTQSPTHLIKTRGQQVTLRCSPKSGHDTVSWYQQALGQGPQFIFQYYEEEERQRGNFPDRFSGHQFPNYSSELNVNALLLGDSALYLCASRRTRASYNSPLHFGNGTRLTVT.

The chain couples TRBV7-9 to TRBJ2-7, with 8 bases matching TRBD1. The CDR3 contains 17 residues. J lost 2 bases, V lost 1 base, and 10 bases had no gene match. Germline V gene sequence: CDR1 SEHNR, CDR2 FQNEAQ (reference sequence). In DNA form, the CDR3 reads TGTGCCAGCAGCTTAGAGGTTTTGGGACAGGCCCCCTACGAGCAGTACTTC. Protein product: CASSLEVLGQAPYEQYF.